This is a list of T cell receptor beta chains from one sample in a study of ipilimumab plus nivolumab after autologous stem cell transplantation. Sequenced by immunoSEQ multiplex PCR; TCRdb stores in-frame clones only, minus some. Seen here are about 16,000 clones, about 81% observed once, and the top ten hold 23%. The sequences come from PBMCs, collected in a trial of ipilimumab plus nivolumab as post-transplant consolidation. These receptors were taken from a male donor with diffuse large B-cell lymphoma. The CDR3 runs from the conserved cysteine through the conserved F or W. Each record gives: V gene, J gene, clone size, D gene, CDR3 DNA, CDR3 protein. A D gene is named only where the DNA matches it firmly. A clone size is listed for some rows: how often the clone was seen (once, few, many), or a class if it is expanded.

v_call: TRBV5-1
j_call: TRBJ1-2
clone_size: NA
d_call: TRBD1
cdr3_nt: TGCGCCAGCAGCCAAGGCGGGACAGAAGCCAGATATGGCTACACCTTC
cdr3_aa: CASSQGGTEARYGYTF

v_call: TRBV28
j_call: TRBJ2-7
clone_size: NA
d_call: NA
cdr3_nt: TGTGCCAGCAGATTCATGCAGGCCTCCTACGAGCAGTACTTC
cdr3_aa: CASRFMQASYEQYF

v_call: TRBV30
j_call: TRBJ1-1
clone_size: NA
d_call: NA
cdr3_nt: TGTGCCGTTGGGGGGTGGCTGAACACTGAAGCTTTCTTT
cdr3_aa: CAVGGWLNTEAFF

v_call: TRBV7-9
j_call: TRBJ1-6
clone_size: NA
d_call: TRBD1
cdr3_nt: TGTGCCAGCAGCACCGGACAGGTTAATTCACCCCTCCACTTT
cdr3_aa: CASSTGQVNSPLHF

v_call: TRBV27
j_call: TRBJ1-2
clone_size: NA
d_call: NA
cdr3_nt: TGTGCCAGCAGTTTTGGGGTCCAGGGGACAATTCGCGGCTACACCTTC
cdr3_aa: CASSFGVQGTIRGYTF

v_call: TRBV7-9
j_call: TRBJ2-1
clone_size: NA
d_call: TRBD2
cdr3_nt: TGTGCCAGCAGACCGAACCTAGCGGGGGGGCCCTACAATGAGCAGTTCTTC
cdr3_aa: CASRPNLAGGPYNEQFF

v_call: TRBV28
j_call: TRBJ1-1
clone_size: NA
d_call: NA
cdr3_nt: TGTGCCAGCAGTTTGGTGTTGATGAACACTGAAGCTTTCTTT
cdr3_aa: CASSLVLMNTEAFF

v_call: TRBV29-1
j_call: TRBJ2-3
clone_size: NA
d_call: NA
cdr3_nt: TGCAGCGTTCGCCTGGGAGATACGCAGTATTTT
cdr3_aa: CSVRLGDTQYF

v_call: TRBV5-1
j_call: TRBJ2-5
clone_size: NA
d_call: NA
cdr3_nt: TGCGCCAGCAGCTTGGTTGGGGGCCAAGAGACCCAGTACTTC
cdr3_aa: CASSLVGGQETQYF

v_call: TRBV11-2
j_call: TRBJ2-3
clone_size: few
d_call: NA
cdr3_nt: TGTGCCAGCAGCTTTTCCACAAATACGCAGTATTTT
cdr3_aa: CASSFSTNTQYF

v_call: TRBV5-1
j_call: TRBJ1-1
clone_size: NA
d_call: NA
cdr3_nt: TGCGCCAGCAGCTTGGCAAGCTCGGGGGACACTGAAGCTTTCTTT
cdr3_aa: CASSLASSGDTEAFF

v_call: TRBV6-6
j_call: TRBJ1-5
clone_size: NA
d_call: TRBD1
cdr3_nt: TGTGCCAGTGGACAGGGAGGAGGAAATCAGCCCCAGCATTTT
cdr3_aa: CASGQGGGNQPQHF

v_call: TRBV15
j_call: TRBJ2-3
clone_size: NA
d_call: TRBD1
cdr3_nt: TGTGCCACCAGCAGGGGGACAGGGACAGATACGCAGTATTTT
cdr3_aa: CATSRGTGTDTQYF